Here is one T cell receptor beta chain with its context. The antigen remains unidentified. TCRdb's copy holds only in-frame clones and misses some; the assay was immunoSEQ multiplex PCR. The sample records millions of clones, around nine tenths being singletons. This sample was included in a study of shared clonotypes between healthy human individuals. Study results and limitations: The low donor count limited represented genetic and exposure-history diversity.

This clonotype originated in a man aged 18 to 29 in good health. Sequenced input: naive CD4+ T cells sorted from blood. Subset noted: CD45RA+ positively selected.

This CDR3 is CASSTGGVYNEQFF. The DNA of the CDR3 is TGTGCCAGCAGTACAGGGGGCGTTTACAATGAGCAGTTCTTC. V usage is TRBV2 and J usage is TRBJ2-1, with 9 bases that match TRBD1. The CDR3 has 14 amino acids. Germline V gives CDR1 SNHLY, CDR2 FYNNEI. After removal of 5 bases from V and 4 bases from J, the junction contained 3 bases not matched to a gene.